The 15 T cell receptor beta chains listed next were all sequenced from one sample in a study of tumor-infiltrating lymphocytes in primary liver carcinoma. TCR beta cDNA came from roughly 0.45 ug total RNA, primed with a constant-region primer. Three nested multiplex PCR rounds, a slightly modified ARM-PCR method, built the TCR beta libraries. Primers for the first two PCR rounds were TRBV1-TRBV30 forward primers and a C-beta reverse primer (around 10 cycles per round). A single record per CDR3 protein comes from TCRdb applying MiXCR to the multiplex PCR reads. The sample carries hundreds of thousands of distinct CDR3 sequences, roughly three fifths recorded once. RNA isolated from unsorted whole blood supplied the blood RNA, with germline DNA also extracted. Input material: peripheral blood. The receptor set was obtained from a woman aged 30 to 39 with primary liver carcinoma and hepatitis B virus infection.

With regard to this clonotype: A single base separates this from a much larger clone, so it may be a read error. This chain connects TRBV11-2 to TRBJ2-7; D is unresolved. The CDR3 spans 11 residues. Germline V lookup: CDR1 SGHAT, CDR2 FQNNGV. This CDR3 is CASSPLYEHYF. CDR3 coding DNA: TGTGCCAGCAGCCCTCTTTATGAGCACTACTTC.

This clonotype was seen once. V usage is TRBV28 and J usage is TRBJ2-7, with D possibly matching TRBD1 (5 bases). The germline gives CDR1 MDHEN, CDR2 SYDVKM. The V and J ends lost 6 bases and 4 bases respectively, with 19 bases between them. The CDR3 has 15 residues. The chain's CDR3 is CASSRPPLRQYEQYF. For the CDR3, the DNA is TGTGCCAGCAGCCGACCCCCCTTAAGACAGTACGAGCAGTACTTC.

For this clonotype: Relative to the germline gene, one junction end is altered; a read error may explain this. This chain joins TRBV5-5 and TRBJ2-5; 12 bases align to TRBD2. Germline V gene lookup returns CDR1 SGHKS and CDR2 YYEKEE (reference sequence). This CDR3 contains 15 residues. CDR3 in amino acids: CASSLGLAGVEAQYF. The CDR3, as DNA: TGTGCCAGCAGCTTGGGACTAGCGGGAGTAGAGGCCCAGTACTTC.

Notes on this clonotype: The junction does not match germline at one end; this may be a read error. For the CDR3, the DNA is TGTGCCAGCAGTTTAGGCCCAACGGAAGAGACCCAGTACTTC. This codes for CASSLGPTEETQYF. The chain is built from TRBV11-2 and TRBJ2-5; D is ambiguous. The CDR3 length is 14 residues. Germline assignment: CDR1 SGHAT and CDR2 FQNNGV.

Regarding this clonotype: The CDR3 end shows no conserved phenylalanine or tryptophan, and so a read error is likely. The J gene is TRBJ2-7, the V gene TRBV5-1; D call uncertain. Germline CDR1 and CDR2: SGHRS and YFSETQ. This CDR3 contains 13 residues. The V end was cut by 2 bases, the J end by 1 base, with 7 bases between. The CDR3 is CASSLSASYEQYY. The CDR3 nucleotides are TGCGCCAGCAGCTTAAGCGCTTCCTACGAGCAGTACTAC.

Concerning this clonotype: Mismatch with germline at one junction end may stem from a read error. V usage is TRBV6-5 and J usage is TRBJ2-6; weak D call: TRBD2 (6 bases). The CDR3 is 16 residues long. Germline CDR1 MNHEY, CDR2 SVGAGI. Written as DNA, the CDR3 is TGTGCTAGCAGTTATTCCCCGGGAGCTGGGGCCAACGTCCTGGCTTTC. It yields the protein CASSYSPGAGANVLAF.

As concerns this clonotype: Because the CDR3 is missing its conserved closing phenylalanine or tryptophan, this is likely a read error. This chain uses TRBV11-3 with TRBJ2-6; 7 bases map to TRBD1. The CDR3 spans 15 residues. The germline CDR1 and CDR2 sequences are SGHNT and YENEEA. The CDR3 region has the DNA TGTGTCAGCAGTCCAGGGGGCTCTGGGGCCAACGTCCTGACTTTA. Residues: CVSSPGGSGANVLTL.

A word on this clonotype: This may be a read error, as it is one base from a much larger clone. The rearrangement links TRBV5-5 to TRBJ1-5, with 7 bases lining up with TRBD2. The end of the DNA aligns better with TRBJ2-3, so the J call may be wrong. There are 14 residues in the CDR3. The germline V gene has CDR1 SGHKS and CDR2 YYEKEE (reference sequence). This CDR3 reads CASSLRGGNQPQYF. In DNA, the CDR3 is TGTGCCAGCAGCTTACGGGGAGGGAATCAGCCCCAGTATTTT.

Concerning this clonotype: The CDR3 end shows no conserved phenylalanine or tryptophan, and so a read error is likely. The chain uses TRBV11-2 and TRBJ2-1; D not resolved. Trimming shortened V by 6 bases and J by 3 bases, and 18 bases separated the two germline ends. This CDR3 is built from 16 residues. Germline CDR1 and CDR2: SGHAT and FQNNGV. The CDR3 DNA sequence: TGTGCCAGCAGAGCTACCGCCGACCCTAACTACAATGAGCAGTTCTTA. As protein: CASRATADPNYNEQFL.

The V and J genes are TRBV12-3 or TRBV12-4 and TRBJ2-4, with TRBD2 identical over 8 bases. CDR3 length equals 16 residues. Trimming took 5 bases from V and 0 from J; bases not matched to a gene: 6. The CDR3 is CASSGPGGIAKNIQYF. CDR3 in DNA: TGTGCCAGCAGTGGCCCGGGAGGGATAGCCAAAAACATTCAGTACTTC.

The chain joins TRBV28 to TRBJ2-1; D remains ambiguous. This CDR3 is 13 amino acids long. Germline assignment: CDR1 MDHEN and CDR2 SYDVKM. Trimming took off 3 bases at V and 1 base at J, with 4 bases between the two ends. CDR3 region: CASSLPSYNEQFF. CDR3 in DNA: TGTGCCAGCAGTTTGCCATCCTACAATGAGCAGTTCTTC. The full variable domain, completed using reference TRBV28 and TRBJ2-1, is DVKVTQSSRYLVKRTGEKVFLECVQDMDHENMFWYRQDPGLGLRLIYFSYDVKMKEKGDIPEGYSVSREKKERFSLILESASTNQTSMYLCASSLPSYNEQFFGPGTRLTVL.

The chain links TRBV2 to TRBJ2-1; D is perhaps TRBD2 (5 bases). Germline V gives CDR1 SNHLY, CDR2 FYNNEI. Trimming took off 3 bases at V and 2 bases at J, with 11 bases between the two ends. The CDR3 runs 15 residues. The CDR3 DNA follows: TGTGCCAGCAGTGAGGAGAGGGCGACCTACAATGAGCAGTTCTTC. It specifies CASSEERATYNEQFF.

Remarks on this clonotype: A read error is possible here, since a much larger clone lies one base away. The gene calls are TRBV6-5 and TRBJ1-6; 9 nucleotides match TRBD1. The length of the CDR3 is 16 residues. The V gene's germline CDR1 is MNHEY and CDR2 SVGAGI. The CDR3 region has the DNA TGTGCCAGCAGTTCTGAAACAGGGGGCCTTAATTCACCCCTCTACTTT. This encodes CASSSETGGLNSPLYF.

The genes are TRBV11-2 and TRBJ2-1, with 10 bases matching TRBD2. Trimming cost V 10 bases and J 6 bases; bases outside gene matches: 15. CDR1 SGHAT and CDR2 FQNNGV come from the germline V gene. This CDR3 contains 16 residues. The CDR3 loop is CANRVTSGMTGNEQFF. CDR3 bases: TGTGCCAACAGGGTTACTAGCGGGATGACCGGCAATGAGCAGTTCTTC.

This chain uses TRBV11-2 with TRBJ2-3; D not certain. Germline V gives CDR1 SGHAT, CDR2 FQNNGV. Trimming cost V 4 bases and J 8 bases, with 13 bases left between them. The CDR3 spans 13 residues. This CDR3 reads CASSSAPATTQYF. Written as DNA, the CDR3 is TGTGCCAGCAGCTCTGCCCCAGCTACTACGCAGTATTTT.